This T cell receptor (beta chain) was obtained from a study of cytomegalovirus exposure and HLA in healthy donors. Study context: When 350 to 500 donors were genotyped, 81% of them were found to fall in the Caucasian-associated ancestry cluster. General study points: For cytomegalovirus status, the classifier reportedly gave diagnoses with high specificity and sensitivity.

PCR primers comprised 60 Vbeta and 13 Jbeta primers. TCRdb's table, derived via immunoSEQ multiplex PCR, lists solely in-frame clones and lacks some. The table lists 120,000 to 150,000 clones, roughly 79% of them singletons. Deletions cut 0 bases from V and 7 bases from J, with 17 bases between. The CDR3 is 15 amino acids. CDR1 and CDR2 from the germline V gene are SGHRS and YFSETQ. Turning to this clone: Antigen unknown.

The chain carries TRBV5-1 and TRBJ2-7; TRBD1 is a possible D gene (6 bases). This TCR was sampled from a male donor in good health and CMV-seronegative. The sequencing sample was made of PBMCs. CDR3 amino acids: CASSLAWGPPFEQYF. As DNA, the CDR3 is TGCGCCAGCAGCTTGGCGTGGGGGCCCCCCTTTGAGCAGTACTTC.